The following is a TCR beta chain sequence with its context. How the authors handled the data: Estimated nucleated cell counts came from reference gene primer amplification. Generated by immunoSEQ multiplex PCR, the TCRdb table keeps only in-frame clones and is missing some. Clonal size and the V and J genes are those of that table, whereas D and trimming came from the DNA. The sample holds about 210,000 clones, just under 85% seen once. These data originate in a study of blood T cell repertoires in COVID-19. Overall study context: Samples came from the United States, Italy and Spain, spanning acute and convalescent COVID-19. PBMCs, B-cell-depleted T cells, or T cells provided the cDNA or gDNA that made up the material.

The sequenced sample consisted of peripheral blood. The receptor comes from a woman aged 45-59 years with active or convalescent COVID-19.

CDR3 DNA sequence: TGTGCCAGCAGTTTTCCCCCCAAACAAGTAATAAATTCACCCCTCCACTTT. It yields the protein CASSFPPKQVINSPLHF. This chain uses TRBV28 with TRBJ1-6; D unclear. This CDR3 comprises 17 residues. V lost 3 bases and J lost 7, with 19 bases in between. Per the germline V gene, CDR1 is MDHEN and CDR2 is SYDVKM.